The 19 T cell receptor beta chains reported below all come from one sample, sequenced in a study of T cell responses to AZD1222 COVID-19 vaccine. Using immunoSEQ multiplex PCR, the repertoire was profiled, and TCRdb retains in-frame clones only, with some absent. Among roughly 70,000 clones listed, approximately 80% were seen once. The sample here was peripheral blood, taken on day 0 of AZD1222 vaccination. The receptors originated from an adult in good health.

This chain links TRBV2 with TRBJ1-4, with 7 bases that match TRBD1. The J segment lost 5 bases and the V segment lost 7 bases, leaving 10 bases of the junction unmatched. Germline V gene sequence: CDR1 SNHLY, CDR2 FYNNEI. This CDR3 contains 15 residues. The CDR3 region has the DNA TGTGCCAGCAATAACAGGGGCCCGGAAAATGAAAAACTGTTTTTT. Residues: CASNNRGPENEKLFF. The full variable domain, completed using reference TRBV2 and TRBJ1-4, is EPEVTQTPSHQVTQMGQEVILRCVPISNHLYFYWYRQILGQKVEFLVSFYNNEISEKSEIFDDQFSVERPDGSNFTLKIRSTKLEDSAMYFCASNNRGPENEKLFFGSGTQLSVL.

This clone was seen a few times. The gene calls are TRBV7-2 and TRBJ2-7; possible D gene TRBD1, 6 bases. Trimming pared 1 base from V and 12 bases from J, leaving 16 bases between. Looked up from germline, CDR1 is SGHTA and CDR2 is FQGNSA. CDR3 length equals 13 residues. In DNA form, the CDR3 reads TGTGCCAGCAGCTTAGAGGACAGAAGAACCCCGTACTTC. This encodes CASSLEDRRTPYF.

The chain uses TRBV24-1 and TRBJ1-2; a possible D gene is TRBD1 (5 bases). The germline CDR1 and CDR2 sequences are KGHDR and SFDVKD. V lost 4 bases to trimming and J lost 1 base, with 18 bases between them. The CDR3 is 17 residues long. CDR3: CATSDEGRSGNNYGYTF. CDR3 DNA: TGTGCCACCAGTGACGAGGGACGGAGTGGAAATAACTATGGCTACACCTTC.

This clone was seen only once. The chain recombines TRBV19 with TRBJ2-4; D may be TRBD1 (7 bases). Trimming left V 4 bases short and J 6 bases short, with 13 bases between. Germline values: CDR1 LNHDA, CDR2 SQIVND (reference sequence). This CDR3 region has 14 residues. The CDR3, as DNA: TGTGCCAGTAGTACGACAGGGAGGAGAAACATTCAGTACTTC. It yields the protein CASSTTGRRNIQYF.

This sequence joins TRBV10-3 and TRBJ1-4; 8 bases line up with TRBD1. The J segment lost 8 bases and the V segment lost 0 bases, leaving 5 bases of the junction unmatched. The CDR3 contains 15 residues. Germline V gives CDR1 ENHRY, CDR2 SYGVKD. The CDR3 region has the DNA TGTGCCATCAGTGAGTCACAGGGGGTAAGAGAAAAACTGTTTTTT. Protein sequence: CAISESQGVREKLFF.

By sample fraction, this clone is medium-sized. Here the CDR3 DNA reads TGTGCCAGCAGTGAATGGGACGAGGGTGAGCAGTTCTTC. It encodes CASSEWDEGEQFF. V usage is TRBV6-1 and J usage is TRBJ2-1; D may be TRBD1 or TRBD2 (5 bases each). The germline V gene encodes CDR1 MNHNS and CDR2 SASEGT. The CDR3 covers 13 residues. V gave up 2 bases and J gave up 9 bases, with 11 bases separating them.

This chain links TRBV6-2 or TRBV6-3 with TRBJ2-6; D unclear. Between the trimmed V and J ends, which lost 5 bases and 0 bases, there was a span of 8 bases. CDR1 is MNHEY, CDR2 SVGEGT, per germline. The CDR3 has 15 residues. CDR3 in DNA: TGTGCCAGCAGTGACATGCGCTCTGGGGCCAACGTCCTGACTTTC. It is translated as CASSDMRSGANVLTF.

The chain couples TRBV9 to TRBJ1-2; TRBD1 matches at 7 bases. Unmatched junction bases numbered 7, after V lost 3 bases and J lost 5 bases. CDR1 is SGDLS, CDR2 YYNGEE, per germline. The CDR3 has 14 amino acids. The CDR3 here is CASSAPGTEYGYTF. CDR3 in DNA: TGTGCCAGCAGCGCACCGGGGACAGAGTATGGCTACACCTTC.

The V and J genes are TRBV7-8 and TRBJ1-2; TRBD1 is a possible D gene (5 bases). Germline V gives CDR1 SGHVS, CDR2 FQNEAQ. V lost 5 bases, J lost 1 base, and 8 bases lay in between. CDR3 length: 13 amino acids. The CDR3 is CASSLQVNYGYTF. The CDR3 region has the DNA TGTGCCAGCAGCCTACAGGTTAACTATGGCTACACCTTC.

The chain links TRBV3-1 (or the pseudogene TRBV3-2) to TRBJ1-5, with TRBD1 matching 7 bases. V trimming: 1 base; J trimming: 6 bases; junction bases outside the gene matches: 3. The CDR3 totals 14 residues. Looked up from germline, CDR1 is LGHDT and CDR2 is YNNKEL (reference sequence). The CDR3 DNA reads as TGTGCCAGCAGCCAAGGACAGGGCACTCAGCCCCAGCATTTT. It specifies CASSQGQGTQPQHF.

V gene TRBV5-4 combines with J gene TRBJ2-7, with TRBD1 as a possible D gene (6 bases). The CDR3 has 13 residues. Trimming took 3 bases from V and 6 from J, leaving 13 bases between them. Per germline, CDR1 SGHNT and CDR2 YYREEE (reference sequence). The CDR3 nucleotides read TGTGCCAGCAGCTATACAGGGTCGGGCGAGCAGTACTTC. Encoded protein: CASSYTGSGEQYF.

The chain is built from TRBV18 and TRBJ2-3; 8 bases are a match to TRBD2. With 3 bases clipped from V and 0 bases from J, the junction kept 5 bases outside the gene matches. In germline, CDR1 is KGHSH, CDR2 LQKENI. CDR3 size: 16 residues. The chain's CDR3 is CASSPWTSSSTDTQYF. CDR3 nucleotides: TGTGCCAGCTCACCTTGGACTAGCAGTAGCACAGATACGCAGTATTTT. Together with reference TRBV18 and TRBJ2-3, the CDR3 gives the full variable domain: NAGVMQNPRHLVRRRGQEARLRCSPMKGHSHVYWYRQLPEEGLKFMVYLQKENIIDESGMPKERFSAEFPKEGPSILRIQQVVRGDSAAYFCASSPWTSSSTDTQYFGPGTRLTVL.

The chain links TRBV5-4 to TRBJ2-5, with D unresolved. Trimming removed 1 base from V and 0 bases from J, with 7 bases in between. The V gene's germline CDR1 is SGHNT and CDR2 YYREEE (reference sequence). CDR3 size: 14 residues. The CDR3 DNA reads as TGTGCCAGCAGCTTGCGAAGGGACCAAGAGACCCAGTACTTC. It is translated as CASSLRRDQETQYF.

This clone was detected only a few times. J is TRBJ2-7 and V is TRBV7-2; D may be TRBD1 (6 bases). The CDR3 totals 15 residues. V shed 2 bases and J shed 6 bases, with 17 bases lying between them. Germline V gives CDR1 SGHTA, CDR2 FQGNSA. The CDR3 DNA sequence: TGTGCCAGCAGCTTACCCAGGGGCAGGGTATTCGAGCAGTACTTC. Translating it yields CASSLPRGRVFEQYF.

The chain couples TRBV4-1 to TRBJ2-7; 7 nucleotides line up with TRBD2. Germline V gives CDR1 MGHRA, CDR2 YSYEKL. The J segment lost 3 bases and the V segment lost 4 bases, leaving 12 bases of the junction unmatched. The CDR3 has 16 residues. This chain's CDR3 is CASSPEVRTRGYEQYF. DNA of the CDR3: TGCGCCAGCAGCCCAGAGGTCCGGACTAGGGGCTACGAGCAGTACTTC.

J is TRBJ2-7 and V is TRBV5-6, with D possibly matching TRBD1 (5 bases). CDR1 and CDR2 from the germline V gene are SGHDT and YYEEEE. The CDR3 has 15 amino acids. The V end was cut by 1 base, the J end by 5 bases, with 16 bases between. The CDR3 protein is CASSLSTGHRNEQYF. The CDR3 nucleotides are TGTGCCAGCAGCTTGAGTACAGGCCATCGGAACGAGCAGTACTTC.

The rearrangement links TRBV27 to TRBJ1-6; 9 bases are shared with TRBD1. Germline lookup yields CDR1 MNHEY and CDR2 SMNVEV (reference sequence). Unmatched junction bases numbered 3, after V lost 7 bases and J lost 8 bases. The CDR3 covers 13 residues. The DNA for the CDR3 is TGTGCCAGCAACAGGGGGCGAGATTCACCCCTCCACTTT. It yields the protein CASNRGRDSPLHF.

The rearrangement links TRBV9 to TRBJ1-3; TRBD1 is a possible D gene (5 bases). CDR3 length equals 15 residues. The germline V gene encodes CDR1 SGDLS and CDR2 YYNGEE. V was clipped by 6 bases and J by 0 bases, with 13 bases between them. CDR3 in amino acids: CASTRGPDSGNTIYF. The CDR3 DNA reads TGTGCCAGCACACGGGGACCAGACTCTGGAAACACCATATATTTT. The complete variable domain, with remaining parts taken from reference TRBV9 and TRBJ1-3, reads DSGVTQTPKHLITATGQRVTLRCSPRSGDLSVYWYQQSLDQGLQFLIQYYNGEERAKGNILERFSAQQFPDLHSELNLSSLELGDSALYFCASTRGPDSGNTIYFGEGSWLTVV.

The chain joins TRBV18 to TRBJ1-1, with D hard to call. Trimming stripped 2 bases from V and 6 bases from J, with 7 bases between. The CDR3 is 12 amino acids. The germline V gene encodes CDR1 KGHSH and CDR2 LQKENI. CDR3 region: CASSPYDAEAFF. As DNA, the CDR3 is TGTGCCAGCTCACCATACGACGCTGAAGCTTTCTTT.